These 26 T cell receptor beta chains share one sample of origin, sequenced in a study of vaccination and CD4 T cells after COVID-19. Oncomine TCR Beta short-read sequencing was applied to DNA from cultured CD4+ T cells. MiXCR, run by TCRdb on the PCR reads, gives a single entry per CDR3 protein. Seen here are about 13,000 distinct CDR3 sequences, about 45% observed once, and the top ten hold more than 10%. These receptors have no known antigen. Sample treatment: approximately 11-day PBMC culture with coronavirus spike peptide pools or control peptides (ViraFEST assay). The sample taken for sequencing was CD4+ T cells from blood, cultured in vitro. These receptors all come from a human donor who had recovered from COVID-19.

The rearrangement links TRBV27 to TRBJ2-7, with 7 nucleotides matching TRBD1. The CDR3 spans 15 residues. V dropped 5 bases and J dropped 3; count of bases not matched to a gene: 10. Germline V gives CDR1 MNHEY, CDR2 SMNVEV (reference sequence). CDR3 coding DNA: TGTGCCAGCAGTATCAGACAGGGCTCCGACTACGAGCAGTACTTC. It encodes CASSIRQGSDYEQYF.

The chain uses TRBV27 and TRBJ2-7, with 9 positions matching TRBD2. V lost 9 bases, J lost 5 bases, and 8 bases stayed unmatched. CDR3 length equals 13 residues. Germline V CDR1 and CDR2: MNHEY, SMNVEV (reference sequence). As DNA, the CDR3 is TGTGCCAGTTCTAGCGGGATGCAGGACGAGCAGTACTTC. Encoded protein: CASSSGMQDEQYF.

This clonotype came up a few times. V is TRBV27 and J is TRBJ2-1; D gene ambiguous. CDR1 and CDR2 from the germline V gene are MNHEY and SMNVEV (reference sequence). CDR3 length equals 18 residues. The V end lost 3 bases, the J end lost 0 bases, and 18 bases lay between the germline ends. The chain's CDR3 is CASSFRIGSPLSYNEQFF. In nucleotides, the CDR3 is TGTGCCAGCAGTTTTAGGATAGGCAGCCCTCTCTCCTACAATGAGCAGTTCTTC.

V usage is TRBV6-5 and J usage is TRBJ1-1, with TRBD1 matching 7 bases. The CDR3 is 14 residues long. The germline gives CDR1 MNHEY, CDR2 SVGAGI. V dropped 2 bases and J dropped 5; count of bases not matched to a gene: 5. CDR3: CASSYNRGLTEAFF. For the CDR3, the DNA is TGTGCCAGCAGTTACAACAGGGGATTGACTGAAGCTTTCTTT.

The J gene is TRBJ2-5, the V gene TRBV9; a possible D gene is TRBD2 (6 bases). V was trimmed by 0 bases and J by 5 bases, leaving 23 bases between them. CDR3 length: 18 amino acids. The germline gives CDR1 SGDLS, CDR2 YYNGEE. CDR3 protein: CASSVGPGGRELGETQYF. Here the CDR3 DNA reads TGTGCCAGCAGCGTAGGCCCCGGTGGACGGGAGCTCGGGGAGACCCAGTACTTC.

This clonotype was detected a few times. This rearrangement joins TRBV20-1 to TRBJ2-1, with TRBD2 identical over 9 bases. Trimming took 7 bases from V and 5 from J; bases not matched to a gene: 3. Germline V gene lookup returns CDR1 DFQATT and CDR2 SNEGSKA (reference sequence). This CDR3 comprises 12 residues. This chain's CDR3 is CSGLAGNNEQFF. CDR3 coding DNA: TGCAGTGGTCTAGCGGGAAACAATGAGCAGTTCTTC.

The chain has TRBV5-1 and TRBJ1-1; a weak D match, TRBD1 (6 bases). V lost 0 bases and J lost 0, with 18 bases in between. The CDR3 runs to 18 residues. Germline CDR1 is SGHRS and CDR2 is YFSETQ. The CDR3 region has the DNA TGCGCCAGCAGCTTGGTTGATAGGGGGGCAGCTTTGAACACTGAAGCTTTCTTT. Translating it yields CASSLVDRGAALNTEAFF.

This chain joins TRBV4-2 and TRBJ1-3; maybe TRBD1 (6 bases). V was pared by 0 bases and J by 7 bases, with 13 bases between. The CDR3 spans 15 residues. CDR1 and CDR2 from the germline V gene are LGHNA and YNFKEQ. CDR3 loop: CASSQDRGHGNTIYF. CDR3 nucleotides: TGTGCCAGCAGCCAAGATAGGGGACACGGGAACACCATATATTTT.

The V and J genes are TRBV10-3 and TRBJ2-5, with D perhaps matching TRBD1 or TRBD2 (5 bases each). Trimming took 10 bases from V and 5 from J, leaving 17 bases between them. Germline V gene sequence: CDR1 ENHRY, CDR2 SYGVKD. The length of the CDR3 is 13 residues. CDR3 amino acids: CANSGTEGETQYF. CDR3 DNA: TGTGCCAACTCCGGGACCGAAGGGGAGACCCAGTACTTC.

The chain couples TRBV3-1 to TRBJ1-1; D possibly corresponds to TRBD1 (6 bases). Trimming cost V 3 bases and J 10 bases, with 15 bases left between them. The CDR3 has 13 residues. CDR1 is LGHDT and CDR2 is YNNKEL in the germline V gene (reference sequence). The CDR3: CASSQARGYVAFF. CDR3 nucleotides: TGTGCCAGCAGCCAGGCCAGGGGCTACGTAGCTTTCTTT.

This clonotype was picked up one time. The chain uses TRBV6-1 and TRBJ2-7, with 11 positions matching TRBD2. CDR3 length: 14 amino acids. V trimming: 4 bases; J trimming: 9 bases; junction bases outside the gene matches: 8. Per germline, CDR1 MNHNS and CDR2 SASEGT. CDR3 sequence: CASSGTSGLNGQYF. The CDR3 DNA sequence: TGTGCCAGCAGTGGGACTAGCGGGCTTAACGGGCAGTACTTC.

The chain couples TRBV4-3 to TRBJ1-4; 9 bases map to TRBD1. The CDR3 is 18 residues long. CDR1 and CDR2 (germline): LGHNA, YSLEER. V dropped 3 bases and J dropped 8; count of bases not matched to a gene: 16. The CDR3 sequence is CASSHEGQGIGVGEKLFF. For the CDR3, the DNA is TGCGCCAGCAGCCACGAGGGACAGGGTATCGGCGTAGGCGAAAAACTGTTTTTT.

V and J are TRBV6-4 and TRBJ2-3; TRBD1 or TRBD2 may be the D gene (5 bases each). Trimming removed 4 bases from V and 2 bases from J, with 10 bases in between. Per the germline V gene, CDR1 is MRHNA and CDR2 is SNTAGT. CDR3 size: 14 residues. The CDR3 spells CASSGGRDTDTQYF. The CDR3 DNA sequence: TGTGCCAGCAGTGGGGGGAGAGACACAGATACGCAGTATTTT.

This clonotype was observed a handful of times. The chain joins TRBV28 to TRBJ1-5; 8 positions match TRBD1. V was clipped by 4 bases and J by 6 bases; unmatched bases: 2. In germline, CDR1 is MDHEN, CDR2 SYDVKM. CDR3 length: 13 amino acids. CDR3 protein: CASSWTGSQPQHF. CDR3 nucleotides: TGTGCCAGCAGTTGGACAGGGAGTCAGCCCCAGCATTTT.

This clonotype was observed a handful of times. In nucleotides, the CDR3 is TGTGCCAGTAGTATATATCTGGGGGGAACCTACGGCTCTGGGGCCAACGTCCTGACTTTC. Protein: CASSIYLGGTYGSGANVLTF. This chain links TRBV19 with TRBJ2-6, with a weak D call TRBD2 (6 bases). Germline CDR1 LNHDA, CDR2 SQIVND (reference sequence). The CDR3 covers 20 residues. The V and J ends lost 2 bases and 0 bases respectively, with 20 bases between them.

The CDR3 loop reads CATKGRIYNEQFF. CDR3 DNA sequence: TGTGCCACCAAGGGGCGGATCTACAATGAGCAGTTCTTC. This chain connects TRBV2 to TRBJ2-1; maybe TRBD1 (5 bases). With 10 bases removed from V and 3 bases from J, the gap between germline ends came to 13 bases. CDR3 size: 13 residues. Germline-derived CDR1 and CDR2 are SNHLY and FYNNEI.

This clonotype occurred a few times. The CDR3 region is CASSLERTTYEQYF. The CDR3 coding sequence is TGTGCCAGCAGTTTAGAGAGGACGACCTACGAGCAGTACTTC. The J gene is TRBJ2-7, the V gene TRBV12-3 or TRBV12-4; D call uncertain. The CDR3 is made up of 14 amino acids. With 1 base removed from V and 2 bases from J, the gap between germline ends came to 9 bases.

This sequence joins TRBV7-9 and TRBJ1-1, with D hard to call. The CDR3 spans 14 residues. Trimming took off 1 base at V and 5 bases at J, with 11 bases between the two ends. Germline V gene data show CDR1 as SEHNR and CDR2 as FQNEAQ (reference sequence). The CDR3 DNA reads as TGTGCCAGCAGCTTAGGTGATTCGTCGACTGAAGCTTTCTTT. Its translation is CASSLGDSSTEAFF.

J is TRBJ1-5 and V is TRBV6-1; D gene ambiguous. The germline V gene encodes CDR1 MNHNS and CDR2 SASEGT. The CDR3 has 15 residues. Trimming cost V 1 base and J 5 bases, with 12 bases left between them. Here the CDR3 DNA reads TGTGCCAGCAGTGAAGGAGTAGTCGGGGATCAGCCCCAGCATTTT. Translation: CASSEGVVGDQPQHF.

V usage is TRBV7-6 and J usage is TRBJ2-2; 14 nucleotides align to TRBD2. This CDR3 has 16 residues. CDR1 is SGHVS and CDR2 is FNYEAQ in the germline V gene. With V trimmed by 5 bases and J by 6 bases, 5 bases remained unmatched. CDR3 in amino acids: CASSLGLAGVAGELFF. CDR3 nucleotide sequence: TGTGCCAGCAGCCTGGGACTAGCGGGAGTGGCCGGGGAGCTGTTTTTT. Supplemented by reference TRBV7-6 and TRBJ2-2, the full variable domain reads GAGVSQSPRYKVTKRGQDVALRCDPISGHVSLYWYRQALGQGPEFLTYFNYEAQQDKSGLPNDRFSAERPEGSISTLTIQRTEQRDSAMYRCASSLGLAGVAGELFFGEGSRLTVL.

V is TRBV2 and J is TRBJ2-7; no firm D call. The V and J ends lost 4 bases and 6 bases respectively, with 16 bases between them. The CDR3 is made up of 14 amino acids. Germline CDR1 SNHLY, CDR2 FYNNEI. In DNA, the CDR3 is TGTGCCAGCAGTGTGAGTGACGGCCCAGGCGAGCAGTACTTC. This codes for CASSVSDGPGEQYF.

The chain uses TRBV21-1 and TRBJ1-1. TRBV21-1 is flagged as a pseudogene. The CDR3 has 16 residues. CDR3 nucleotide sequence: TGTGCCAGCAGCAAAGAAAATAAGGACGGGGACACTGAAGCTTTCTTT. This sequence encodes CASSKENKDGDTEAFF.

The V gene is TRBV9, the J gene TRBJ2-5; D is perhaps TRBD1 (6 bases). The CDR3 consists of 16 residues. V lost 0 bases and J lost 1, with 13 bases in between. CDR1 and CDR2 (germline): SGDLS, YYNGEE. CDR3 residues: CASSVAPTQGQETQYF. CDR3 nucleotide sequence: TGTGCCAGCAGCGTAGCCCCCACACAGGGCCAAGAGACCCAGTACTTC.

The CDR3 DNA reads TGTGCCAGCTCACCAATGACTAGCGACAGCTCCTACGAGCAGTACTTC. This sequence encodes CASSPMTSDSSYEQYF. V gene TRBV18 combines with J gene TRBJ2-7, with 8 bases that match TRBD2. This CDR3 spans 16 amino acids. Germline values: CDR1 KGHSH, CDR2 LQKENI. V trimming: 2 bases; J trimming: 0 bases; junction bases outside the gene matches: 6.

The chain has TRBV5-4 and TRBJ2-2, with 10 nucleotides matching TRBD1. Germline V gene data show CDR1 as SGHNT and CDR2 as YYREEE (reference sequence). V shed 4 bases and J 0 bases; nucleotides not matched to a gene: 3. The CDR3 length is 16 residues. The chain's CDR3 is CASSHGQGANTGELFF. CDR3 DNA: TGTGCCAGCAGCCATGGACAGGGGGCGAACACCGGGGAGCTGTTTTTT.

The chain links TRBV7-9 to TRBJ1-1; TRBD1 is a possible D gene (6 bases). Trimming stripped 2 bases from V and 10 bases from J, with 14 bases between. The CDR3 covers 13 residues. Germline V gene lookup returns CDR1 SEHNR and CDR2 FQNEAQ (reference sequence). CDR3 in amino acids: CASSLSTGRGAFF. For the CDR3, the DNA is TGTGCCAGCAGCTTAAGCACAGGGCGGGGAGCTTTCTTT.